The clone carrying this T cell receptor (beta chain) was seen more than once but under ten times. Its specificity is not known. Preparing the TCRbeta library involved the use of unique molecular identifiers. In TCRdb, the PCR reads were re-called with MiXCR into one record per CDR3 protein. The profile covers about 980,000 distinct CDR3 sequences, with around 30% appearing a single time and under 30% taken by the ten largest. Trimming took off 4 bases at V and 7 bases at J, with 17 bases between the two ends. The CDR3 has 15 amino acids. Germline CDR1 and CDR2: SGDLS and YYNGEE. These data belong to a study of T-cell reconstitution after alpha-beta-depleted transplantation in children. Regarding the study as a whole: Several hundred graft clones that had expanded were reportedly the source of alpha-beta T cells about two months after transplant. After one year, T-cell counts and TCRbeta diversity mostly came from new T cells. Where some patients showed high TCRbeta diversity at day 60, it came from recipient T cells and thymic progenitors that had survived.

V gene TRBV9 combines with J gene TRBJ2-2; D unclear. Sequenced here: PBMCs, mostly from graft donor cells, sampled 360 days after TCRalphabeta/CD19-depleted stem cell transplant. This receptor was identified in a boy in the first two years of life who had a stem cell transplant for SCID, so the T cells may come from the graft donor. CDR3 in DNA: TGTGCCAGCAGCCCCCGCTTGGAGCCGGGCGGGGAGCTGTTTTTT. Its protein is CASSPRLEPGGELFF.